These T cell receptor beta chains were read from a single sample in a study of molecular identifiers for immune sequencing clone quantification. MiXCR, applied by TCRdb to the PCR reads, yields one record per CDR3 protein. In the table there are 65,000 or so distinct CDR3 sequences, about 18% of which are singletons. Sequencing was carried out using naive CD8+ T cells from blood, with Jurkat cell RNA spiked in. Receptors originate from a human donor in good health. Some libraries in this study had Jurkat cell RNA spiked in. Each CDR3 is given with its conserved first and last residue. Each record gives: V gene, J gene, D gene, clone size, CDR3 protein, CDR3 DNA. A D gene is named only where the DNA matches it firmly. The listing skips clone size in some rows; elsewhere it reads once, few, many or a size class.

v_call: TRBV4-1; j_call: TRBJ2-7; d_call: TRBD1; clone_size: many; cdr3_aa: CASRGQGREQYF; cdr3_nt: TGCGCCAGCAGGGGACAGGGAAGGGAGCAGTACTTC
v_call: TRBV12-3/TRBV12-4; j_call: TRBJ2-5; d_call: .; clone_size: few; cdr3_aa: CASSFLSVRRETQYF; cdr3_nt: TGTGCCAGCAGTTTCCTCTCGGTGAGGCGGGAGACCCAGTACTTC
v_call: TRBV29-1; j_call: TRBJ2-7; d_call: .; clone_size: many; cdr3_aa: CSVQDRGHSYEQYF; cdr3_nt: TGCAGCGTTCAAGATCGGGGGCACTCCTACGAGCAGTACTTC
v_call: TRBV7-8; j_call: TRBJ2-1; d_call: TRBD2; clone_size: many; cdr3_aa: CASSPQREVLQEQFF; cdr3_nt: TGTGCCAGCAGCCCCCAGCGGGAGGTTCTGCAGGAGCAGTTCTTC
v_call: TRBV13; j_call: TRBJ2-1; d_call: TRBD1; clone_size: many; cdr3_aa: CASSPYPGTGYNEQFF; cdr3_nt: TGTGCCAGCAGCCCGTACCCCGGGACAGGGTACAATGAGCAGTTCTTC
v_call: TRBV29-1; j_call: TRBJ2-1; d_call: .; clone_size: many; cdr3_aa: CSVEDLKAGSSYNEQFF; cdr3_nt: TGCAGCGTTGAAGACCTTAAAGCGGGTAGCTCCTACAATGAGCAGTTCTTC
v_call: TRBV6-2/TRBV6-3; j_call: TRBJ2-1; d_call: .; clone_size: .; cdr3_aa: CASSYSTDLGRHEQFF; cdr3_nt: TGTGCCAGCAGTTACTCGACTGACTTAGGGAGGCATGAGCAGTTCTTC
v_call: TRBV24-1; j_call: TRBJ2-5; d_call: .; clone_size: .; cdr3_aa: CATSDGTAESSQYF; cdr3_nt: TGTGCCACCAGTGACGGGACGGCGGAGAGTTCCCAGTACTTC
v_call: TRBV4-1; j_call: TRBJ2-7; d_call: .; clone_size: many; cdr3_aa: CASSQVSRITYEQYF; cdr3_nt: TGCGCCAGCAGCCAAGTGTCCAGGATTACCTACGAGCAGTACTTC
v_call: TRBV29-1; j_call: TRBJ1-1; d_call: .; clone_size: many; cdr3_aa: CSVARAGVGTEAFF; cdr3_nt: TGCAGCGTTGCCCGGGCAGGGGTTGGAACTGAAGCTTTCTTT
v_call: TRBV28; j_call: TRBJ1-5; d_call: .; clone_size: many; cdr3_aa: CASSPGISSNQPQHF; cdr3_nt: TGTGCCAGCAGTCCAGGGATAAGCAGCAATCAGCCCCAGCATTTT
v_call: TRBV27; j_call: TRBJ2-7; d_call: .; clone_size: few; cdr3_aa: CASSPAGDPYEQYF; cdr3_nt: TGTGCCAGCAGTCCGGCAGGGGATCCCTACGAGCAGTACTTC
v_call: TRBV12-3/TRBV12-4; j_call: TRBJ1-1; d_call: TRBD1; clone_size: many; cdr3_aa: CASSLYPLDREGNTEAFF; cdr3_nt: TGTGCCAGCAGTTTATATCCCCTCGACAGGGAGGGGAACACTGAAGCTTTCTTT
v_call: TRBV6-5; j_call: TRBJ2-1; d_call: TRBD2; clone_size: .; cdr3_aa: CASSQGLAMDERFF; cdr3_nt: TGTGCCAGCAGCCAGGGACTAGCTATGGATGAGCGGTTCTTC
v_call: TRBV29-1; j_call: TRBJ2-1; d_call: .; clone_size: many; cdr3_aa: CSVERPYVPYNEQFF; cdr3_nt: TGCAGCGTTGAAAGACCTTATGTACCATACAATGAGCAGTTCTTC
v_call: TRBV24-1; j_call: TRBJ2-7; d_call: .; clone_size: few; cdr3_aa: CATSWRRQRKISYEQYF; cdr3_nt: TGTGCCACCAGCTGGCGGCGACAGCGAAAAATTTCCTACGAGCAGTACTTC
v_call: TRBV6-5; j_call: TRBJ2-7; d_call: .; clone_size: many; cdr3_aa: CASSRGPEQYF; cdr3_nt: TGTGCCAGCAGTAGAGGACCCGAGCAGTACTTC
v_call: TRBV6-5; j_call: TRBJ2-1; d_call: TRBD1; clone_size: .; cdr3_aa: CASKGQGYNEQFF; cdr3_nt: TGTGCCAGCAAGGGACAGGGCTACAATGAGCAGTTCTTC
v_call: TRBV6-2/TRBV6-3; j_call: TRBJ2-5; d_call: .; clone_size: many; cdr3_aa: CASSYSQETQYF; cdr3_nt: TGTGCCAGCAGTTATTCACAAGAGACCCAGTACTTC
v_call: TRBV6-6; j_call: TRBJ2-7; d_call: .; clone_size: many; cdr3_aa: CASSADYTYEQYF; cdr3_nt: TGTGCCAGCAGTGCGGACTATACCTACGAGCAGTACTTC
v_call: TRBV27; j_call: TRBJ1-5; d_call: TRBD1; clone_size: .; cdr3_aa: CASTPKWDRGGTGGSNQPQHF; cdr3_nt: TGTGCCAGCACACCAAAATGGGACAGAGGAGGCACAGGAGGAAGCAATCAGCCCCAGCATTTT
v_call: TRBV20-1; j_call: TRBJ2-2; d_call: .; clone_size: many; cdr3_aa: CSARLFSTGELFF; cdr3_nt: TGCAGTGCTAGACTATTTAGCACCGGGGAGCTGTTTTTT
v_call: TRBV6-1; j_call: TRBJ2-7; d_call: TRBD1; clone_size: many; cdr3_aa: CASSEYFGTDTYEQYF; cdr3_nt: TGTGCCAGCAGTGAATACTTTGGGACAGACACCTACGAGCAGTACTTC
v_call: TRBV5-6; j_call: TRBJ2-7; d_call: .; clone_size: many; cdr3_aa: CASSSTPGYEQYF; cdr3_nt: TGTGCCAGCAGCTCTACTCCAGGGTACGAGCAGTACTTC
v_call: TRBV4-1; j_call: TRBJ2-7; d_call: TRBD1; clone_size: many; cdr3_aa: CASSYSPGQGADEQYF; cdr3_nt: TGCGCCAGCAGCTACTCGCCGGGACAGGGGGCCGACGAGCAGTACTTC
v_call: TRBV7-2; j_call: TRBJ2-2; d_call: TRBD2; clone_size: few; cdr3_aa: CASSPWAGGRYTGELFF; cdr3_nt: TGTGCCAGCAGCCCATGGGCGGGAGGGAGGTACACCGGGGAGCTGTTTTTT
v_call: TRBV10-3; j_call: TRBJ2-7; d_call: .; clone_size: .; cdr3_aa: CAITSDGVEQYF; cdr3_nt: TGTGCCATCACCTCGGATGGAGTCGAGCAGTACTTC
v_call: TRBV5-6; j_call: TRBJ1-1; d_call: .; clone_size: many; cdr3_aa: CASSLAGGMNTEAFF; cdr3_nt: TGTGCCAGCAGCTTGGCCGGGGGTATGAACACTGAAGCTTTCTTT
v_call: TRBV28; j_call: TRBJ2-5; d_call: .; clone_size: many; cdr3_aa: CASSLLRGSETQYF; cdr3_nt: TGTGCCAGCAGCCTTTTAAGGGGGTCGGAGACCCAGTACTTC
v_call: TRBV9; j_call: TRBJ1-6; d_call: .; clone_size: many; cdr3_aa: CASSPIGGPPLHF; cdr3_nt: TGTGCCAGCAGCCCCATCGGGGGGCCACCCCTCCACTTT
v_call: TRBV4-3; j_call: TRBJ2-1; d_call: .; clone_size: many; cdr3_aa: CASSQGSAASSYNEQFF; cdr3_nt: TGCGCCAGCAGCCAAGGGTCCGCGGCGAGCTCCTACAATGAGCAGTTCTTC
v_call: TRBV15; j_call: TRBJ2-5; d_call: .; clone_size: many; cdr3_aa: CATSRGAEYYTGETQYF; cdr3_nt: TGTGCCACCAGCAGAGGTGCGGAGTATTATACTGGAGAGACCCAGTACTTC
v_call: TRBV7-9; j_call: TRBJ2-7; d_call: .; clone_size: many; cdr3_aa: CASSLTGTGHYGGRGYEQYF; cdr3_nt: TGTGCCAGCAGCTTAACGGGCACGGGTCATTACGGGGGAAGAGGCTACGAGCAGTACTTC
v_call: TRBV29-1; j_call: TRBJ2-2; d_call: TRBD1; clone_size: many; cdr3_aa: CSVVDRGSAGELFF; cdr3_nt: TGCAGCGTTGTGGACAGGGGTAGCGCCGGGGAGCTGTTTTTT
v_call: TRBV11-2; j_call: TRBJ2-1; d_call: .; clone_size: .; cdr3_aa: CASSLGWSNNEQFF; cdr3_nt: TGTGCCAGCAGCTTAGGTTGGTCCAACAATGAGCAGTTCTTC
v_call: TRBV7-8; j_call: TRBJ2-7; d_call: .; clone_size: many; cdr3_aa: CASTQPDSISYEQYF; cdr3_nt: TGTGCCAGCACCCAACCGGACTCGATTTCCTACGAGCAGTACTTC
v_call: TRBV9; j_call: TRBJ2-7; d_call: TRBD2; clone_size: .; cdr3_aa: CASSPTTSSGYEQYF; cdr3_nt: TGTGCCAGCAGCCCCACGACTAGCTCCGGCTACGAGCAGTACTTC
v_call: TRBV9; j_call: TRBJ2-7; d_call: TRBD2; clone_size: .; cdr3_aa: CASSVPAGVRYEQYF; cdr3_nt: TGTGCCAGCAGCGTACCGGCGGGAGTTCGCTACGAGCAGTACTTC
v_call: TRBV5-3; j_call: TRBJ2-1; d_call: .; clone_size: few; cdr3_aa: CASSLGGDRWFF; cdr3_nt: TGTGCCAGCAGCTTGGGGGGGGACAGATGGTTCTTC
v_call: TRBV7-7; j_call: TRBJ2-2; d_call: TRBD2; clone_size: many; cdr3_aa: CASSLAVLKRGKNTGELFF; cdr3_nt: TGTGCTAGCAGCTTAGCGGTCCTAAAGCGGGGGAAGAACACCGGGGAGCTGTTTTTT
v_call: TRBV10-3; j_call: TRBJ2-1; d_call: TRBD2; clone_size: .; cdr3_aa: CAISEGWRESYNEQFF; cdr3_nt: TGTGCCATCAGTGAAGGTTGGCGGGAGTCCTACAATGAGCAGTTCTTC
v_call: TRBV27; j_call: TRBJ1-1; d_call: .; clone_size: many; cdr3_aa: CASSLGGGMNTEAFF; cdr3_nt: TGTGCCAGCAGTTTAGGGGGGGGCATGAACACTGAAGCTTTCTTT
v_call: TRBV4-3; j_call: TRBJ2-4; d_call: .; clone_size: many; cdr3_aa: CASSQYDHGALAKNIQYF; cdr3_nt: TGCGCCAGCAGCCAATACGACCACGGGGCCTTAGCCAAAAACATTCAGTACTTC
v_call: TRBV23-1; j_call: TRBJ1-6; d_call: .; clone_size: many; cdr3_aa: CASATYNSPLHF; cdr3_nt: TGCGCCAGCGCCACCTATAATTCACCCCTCCACTTT
v_call: TRBV14; j_call: TRBJ2-1; d_call: .; clone_size: few; cdr3_aa: CASSQYISRNEQFF; cdr3_nt: TGTGCCAGCAGCCAATACATAAGCCGCAATGAGCAGTTCTTC